This TCR beta chain stems from a study of T-cell reconstitution after alpha-beta-depleted transplantation in children. This sample's TCRbeta library carried unique molecular identifier barcodes. TCRdb re-called the PCR reads with MiXCR, one entry per CDR3 protein. Here the sample spans hundreds of thousands of distinct CDR3 sequences, 10% to 15% being singletons. The sample holds a few counts of this clonotype. The germline V and J ends were trimmed by 11 bases and 5 bases, with 21 bases remaining between them. The CDR3 runs 14 residues. Germline CDR1 reads SEHNR; CDR2 reads FQNEAQ (reference sequence).

Material: PBMCs, mostly from graft donor cells, obtained 360 days after TCRalphabeta/CD19-depleted stem cell transplant. The sequence came from a male patient younger than 18 who had a stem cell transplant for acute myeloid leukemia, so the T cells may come from the graft donor. V usage is TRBV7-9 and J usage is TRBJ1-1; no clear D gene. CDR3 sequence: CAGLEPRTGTEAFF. Here the CDR3 DNA reads TGTGCCGGATTAGAACCTCGAACGGGGACTGAAGCTTTCTTT.